The 21 T cell receptor beta chains presented below share a single source sample, sequenced in a study of CD8+ T cells in alopecia areata listed by TCRdb under 2018. The time point label, as the study defines it: baseline before oral tofacitinib. Libraries were built with the immunoSEQ multiplex PCR assay. For TCR sequencing, RNA was extracted from every sample and reverse transcribed into cDNA to serve as template. This is the immuneACCESS table as TCRdb keeps it, with only in-frame sequences that have V and J called. A part of the clones is gone; compared with another copy, unresolved V genes explain less than half, and the rest is unexplained. In all, the sample holds some 240,000 clones, and about three fifths of those were seen once. The ten largest clones capture over 0.4% of the sample. Source: CD4+ T cells sorted from blood, taken at week 0. These receptors all stem from a human donor with alopecia areata.

This clone showed up just a few times. The rearrangement links TRBV27 to TRBJ2-1; D may be TRBD1 (6 bases). CDR1 MNHEY and CDR2 SMNVEV come from the germline V gene (reference sequence). The length of the CDR3 is 17 residues. Trimming took 3 bases from V and 4 from J, leaving 19 bases between them. CDR3 nucleotide sequence: TGTGCCAGCAGTTTTAAACAGGGTCCTCCTCCTTACAATGAGCAGTTCTTC. It translates to CASSFKQGPPPYNEQFF.

This clone was counted only a few times. The rearrangement links TRBV29-1 to TRBJ1-5; 8 positions agree with TRBD1. The CDR3 is made up of 13 amino acids. With 6 bases clipped from V and 4 bases from J, the junction kept 5 bases outside the gene matches. The V gene's germline CDR1 is SQVTM and CDR2 ANQGSEA. The DNA of the CDR3 is TGCAGCGTCGGACAGGGCCAAAATCAGCCCCAGCATTTT. This encodes CSVGQGQNQPQHF.

Only a few counts were recorded for this clone. The J gene is TRBJ1-1, the V gene TRBV30, with D possibly being TRBD1 (6 bases). V lost 6 bases to trimming and J lost 1 base, with 18 bases between them. The length of the CDR3 is 15 residues. Germline V lookup: CDR1 GTSNPN, CDR2 SVGIG (reference sequence). DNA of the CDR3: TGTGCCTGCCGACCCTCCGGGACATCGAACACTGAAGCTTTCTTT. This encodes CACRPSGTSNTEAFF.

This clone showed up many times. The DNA for the CDR3 is TGTGCCAGCAGCTTGGATGCGGAAAAACTGTTTTTT. Residues: CASSLDAEKLFF. This chain joins TRBV5-4 and TRBJ1-4; D is uncertain. Deletions cut 0 bases from V and 8 bases from J, with 5 bases between. CDR3 length equals 12 residues. Germline V gene lookup returns CDR1 SGHNT and CDR2 YYREEE (reference sequence).

This clone has more than one count but fewer than ten. The genes are TRBV30 and TRBJ2-5; no reliable D call. Germline loops: CDR1 GTSNPN, CDR2 SVGIG (reference sequence). Trimming stripped 0 bases from V and 2 bases from J, with 7 bases between. The CDR3 is made up of 13 amino acids. CDR3 protein: CAWSVQLQETQYF. DNA for the CDR3: TGTGCCTGGAGTGTACAGCTGCAAGAGACCCAGTACTTC.

The rearrangement joins TRBV2 to TRBJ2-3, with 7 bases aligning to TRBD2. The CDR3 spans 15 residues. J gave up 0 bases and V 2 bases, and 2 bases lay outside the gene matches. CDR1 is SNHLY, CDR2 FYNNEI, per germline. The CDR3 spells CASSEWGGSTDTQYF. CDR3 bases: TGTGCCAGCAGTGAATGGGGGGGGAGCACAGATACGCAGTATTTT.

The chain employs TRBV29-1 and TRBJ1-4; unclear D gene. Germline-derived CDR1 and CDR2 are SQVTM and ANQGSEA. The V and J ends lost 6 bases and 7 bases respectively, with 12 bases between them. This CDR3 is built from 12 residues. The CDR3 sequence is CSVGKGAEKLFF. CDR3 DNA sequence: TGCAGCGTGGGGAAAGGAGCTGAAAAACTGTTTTTT.

This clone was counted once. V and J are TRBV7-3 and TRBJ2-3; no clear D gene. The germline V gene encodes CDR1 SGHTA and CDR2 FQGTGA. V was trimmed by 4 bases and J by 1 base, leaving 15 bases between them. This CDR3 comprises 16 residues. CDR3 region: CASSSKGNQGTDTQYF. CDR3 DNA: TGTGCCAGCAGCTCCAAGGGAAACCAGGGCACAGATACGCAGTATTTT. Complete variable domain (other parts from reference TRBV7-3 and TRBJ2-3): GAGVSQTPSNKVTEKGKYVELRCDPISGHTALYWYRQSLGQGPEFLIYFQGTGAADDSGLPNDRFFAVRPEGSVSTLKIQRTERGDSAVYLCASSSKGNQGTDTQYFGPGTRLTVL.

This clone was counted a single time. V gene TRBV28 combines with J gene TRBJ1-2; 7 nucleotides agree with TRBD1. V shed 3 bases, J shed 4 bases, and the junction held 2 bases outside the gene matches. Germline lookup yields CDR1 MDHEN and CDR2 SYDVKM. The CDR3 consists of 13 residues. The CDR3 sequence: CASSFAGGYGYTF. CDR3 DNA: TGTGCCAGCAGTTTTGCAGGGGGCTATGGCTACACCTTC.

This clone was counted only a few times. The chain employs TRBV6-5 and TRBJ2-7; D ambiguous. The CDR3 is 14 residues long. CDR1 is MNHEY, CDR2 SVGAGI, per germline. The ends were cut back, 2 bases at V and 1 base at J, with 9 bases in the middle. CDR3 sequence: CASSYRWLSYEQYF. CDR3 DNA: TGTGCCAGCAGTTACAGGTGGCTTTCCTACGAGCAGTACTTC.

Comments on this clone: This same CDR3 is encoded by further DNA sequences in the sample. This sequence joins TRBV15 and TRBJ2-5, with 9 positions matching TRBD1. CDR1 LNHNV and CDR2 YYDKDF come from the germline V gene (reference sequence). CDR3 length: 14 residues. V was pared by 3 bases and J by 1 base, with 0 bases of the junction left unmatched. CDR3 in DNA: TGTGCCACCAGCAGGGACAGGGGCCAAGAGACCCAGTACTTC. This encodes CATSRDRGQETQYF.

A note on this clone: Just one base apart from a much larger clone, this may be a read error. Distinct nucleotide sequences in the sample also encode this CDR3. The chain employs TRBV7-9 and TRBJ2-3, with unresolved D. With 2 bases removed from V and 6 bases from J, the gap between germline ends came to 3 bases. CDR1 and CDR2 from the germline V gene are SEHNR and FQNEAQ (reference sequence). The CDR3 has 11 residues. The CDR3 loop reads CASSLSDTQYF. The CDR3 region has the DNA TGTGCCAGCAGCTTATCGGATACGCAGTATTTT.

With regard to this clone: At one of its ends the junction is not consistent with the germline gene, which may arise from a read error. The chain couples TRBV7-9 to TRBJ1-1; D ambiguous. Germline V lookup: CDR1 SEHNR, CDR2 FQNEAQ (reference sequence). CDR3 size: 12 residues. CDR3 nucleotide sequence: TGTGCCAGCAGCACACCGGGCCCACCCTTGATCTTT. This encodes CASSTPGPPLIF.

The table lists this clone with a count of one. Mismatch with germline at one junction end may stem from a read error. The gene calls are TRBV7-9 and TRBJ2-1; 8 bases map to TRBD2. Per the germline V gene, CDR1 is SEHNR and CDR2 is FQNEAQ (reference sequence). The CDR3 extends over 19 amino acids. The CDR3 here is CASSLTLSPGTRKYNEQFF. In DNA, the CDR3 is TGCGCCAGCAGCCTCACCCTAAGCCCCGGGACTAGGAAGTACAATGAGCAGTTCTTC.

The J gene is TRBJ1-3, the V gene TRBV29-1; D gene uncertain. The CDR3 extends over 13 amino acids. The germline V gene encodes CDR1 SQVTM and CDR2 ANQGSEA. V shed 4 bases and J shed 4 bases, with 11 bases lying between them. This chain's CDR3 is CSVVLQGGNTIYF. The CDR3 nucleotides read TGCAGCGTTGTGTTACAAGGCGGAAACACCATATATTTT.

The gene calls are TRBV7-9 and TRBJ1-1; D is ambiguous. Germline V CDR1 and CDR2: SEHNR, FQNEAQ (reference sequence). This CDR3 is built from 12 residues. V lost 8 bases and J lost 1, with 8 bases in between. The CDR3 DNA follows: TGTGCCAGCGCCCAGCAGAACACTGAAGCTTTCTTT. It translates to CASAQQNTEAFF.

This clone has just a few counts. The chain joins TRBV5-1 to TRBJ2-1, with 12 bases that match TRBD2. V shed 1 base and J 0 bases; nucleotides not matched to a gene: 14. The CDR3 runs 21 residues. Per the germline V gene, CDR1 is SGHRS and CDR2 is YFSETQ. CDR3 amino acids: CASSLFPPGLAGPSSYNEQFF. The DNA of the CDR3 is TGCGCCAGCAGCTTGTTTCCACCGGGACTAGCGGGTCCTAGCTCCTACAATGAGCAGTTCTTC. The full variable domain, rest sourced from reference TRBV5-1 and TRBJ2-1, is KAGVTQTPRYLIKTRGQQVTLSCSPISGHRSVSWYQQTPGQGLQFLFEYFSETQRNKGNFPGRFSGRQFSNSRSEMNVSTLELGDSALYLCASSLFPPGLAGPSSYNEQFFGPGTRLTVL.

The chain joins TRBV10-3 to TRBJ1-2; TRBD1 aligns across 11 bases. The CDR3 has 14 residues. The germline V gene encodes CDR1 ENHRY and CDR2 SYGVKD. V gave up 3 bases and J gave up 6 bases; unmatched junction bases: 3. The chain's CDR3 is CAISEGQGADGYTF. CDR3 bases: TGTGCCATCAGTGAAGGACAGGGGGCGGATGGCTACACCTTC.

The genes are TRBV6-5 and TRBJ1-2, with D possibly TRBD1 on 5 matching bases. V shed 6 bases and J shed 5 bases, with 7 bases lying between them. In germline, CDR1 is MNHEY, CDR2 SVGAGI. The CDR3 length is 11 residues. The chain's CDR3 is CASREGYGYTF. CDR3 in DNA: TGTGCCAGCAGGGAGGGGTATGGCTACACCTTC.

The chain is built from TRBV5-1 and TRBJ2-3, with D unresolved. From germline, CDR1 is SGHRS and CDR2 YFSETQ. Trimming removed 0 bases at V and 2 bases at J, with 10 bases between. CDR3 length: 15 amino acids. As DNA, the CDR3 is TGCGCCAGCAGCTTGGAGGCATCAGCCACAGATACGCAGTATTTT. It codes for CASSLEASATDTQYF.

The chain carries TRBV6-5 and TRBJ2-3; tentative D call: TRBD2 (6 bases). The CDR3 has 15 residues. V gave up 5 bases and J gave up 1 base, with 13 bases separating them. Germline assignment: CDR1 MNHEY and CDR2 SVGAGI. The CDR3 loop reads CASSSRRGRTDTQYF. The CDR3 nucleotides are TGTGCCAGCAGTAGTAGGCGGGGTCGCACAGATACGCAGTATTTT.